A selection of T cell receptor beta chains follows, all from one sample in a study of T cell responses to AZD1222 COVID-19 vaccine. Repertoires were generated with immunoSEQ multiplex PCR, while TCRdb's copy carries only in-frame clones and drops some. The sample comprises over 100,000 clones, 87% of which are singletons, and less than 15% rests with the top ten. This material consisted of peripheral blood, taken on day 0 of AZD1222 vaccination. The receptors were gathered from an adult in good health. Each CDR3 is given with its conserved first and last residue.

v_gene: TRBV7-2; j_gene: TRBJ2-5; len: 14; CDR3aa: CASSFSGIQETQYF
v_gene: TRBV28; j_gene: TRBJ2-3; len: 17; CDR3aa: CASSLGASGRSTDTQYF
v_gene: TRBV7-9; j_gene: TRBJ2-3; len: 12; CDR3aa: CASTTNTDTQYF
v_gene: TRBV6-1; j_gene: TRBJ1-2; len: 18; CDR3aa: CASSEELSLRTRLFGYTF
v_gene: TRBV6-1; j_gene: TRBJ2-5; len: 16; CDR3aa: CASSEALAGGQETQYF
v_gene: TRBV27; j_gene: TRBJ1-1; len: 15; CDR3aa: CASSSYRDWNTEAFF
v_gene: TRBV6-5; j_gene: TRBJ2-5; len: 15; CDR3aa: CASSRNSGLRETQYF
v_gene: TRBV18; j_gene: TRBJ1-5; len: 14; CDR3aa: CASSVLQGHQPQHF
v_gene: TRBV5-4; j_gene: TRBJ2-1; len: 13; CDR3aa: CASSSPTYNEQFF
v_gene: TRBV7-2; j_gene: TRBJ2-1; len: 16; CDR3aa: CASTSAGRSGGHEQFF
v_gene: TRBV6-5; j_gene: TRBJ1-1; len: 14; CDR3aa: CASRITGTNTEAFF
v_gene: TRBV19; j_gene: TRBJ1-4; len: 16; CDR3aa: CASSRDRDSTNEKLFF
v_gene: TRBV5-1; j_gene: TRBJ1-1; len: 13; CDR3aa: CASSWDSNTEAFF
v_gene: TRBV5-1; j_gene: TRBJ2-1; len: 14; CDR3aa: CASSRATAHNEQFF
v_gene: TRBV30; j_gene: TRBJ2-6; len: 14; CDR3aa: CAWNSGSGANVLTF
v_gene: TRBV6-2/TRBV6-3; j_gene: TRBJ1-3; len: 13; CDR3aa: CASSQGPVNTIYF
v_gene: TRBV6-5; j_gene: TRBJ2-1; len: 14; CDR3aa: CASSYRGSYNEQFF
v_gene: TRBV29-1; j_gene: TRBJ1-2; len: 10; CDR3aa: CSADQGGYTF
v_gene: TRBV6-2/TRBV6-3; j_gene: TRBJ2-7; len: 15; CDR3aa: CASSYNLPTGYEQYF
v_gene: TRBV5-6; j_gene: TRBJ2-7; len: 12; CDR3aa: CASRERGREQYF
v_gene: TRBV29-1; j_gene: TRBJ1-2; len: 13; CDR3aa: CSVRRPEDPGYTF
v_gene: TRBV7-2; j_gene: TRBJ1-1; len: 14; CDR3aa: CASSLGWKGTEAFF
v_gene: TRBV19; j_gene: TRBJ1-4; len: 15; CDR3aa: CASSIPSRGGEKLFF
v_gene: TRBV28; j_gene: TRBJ1-4; len: 14; CDR3aa: CASATGGANEKLFF
v_gene: TRBV7-2; j_gene: TRBJ2-3; len: 15; CDR3aa: CASSWTGGITDTQYF
v_gene: TRBV5-4; j_gene: TRBJ1-3; len: 13; CDR3aa: CASSTLPENTIYF
v_gene: TRBV7-2; j_gene: TRBJ1-1; len: 15; CDR3aa: CASSLDRGGLAEAFF
v_gene: TRBV28; j_gene: TRBJ2-5; len: 14; CDR3aa: CASRPAGGKETQYF
v_gene: TRBV28; j_gene: TRBJ1-1; len: 14; CDR3aa: CASSRGPGVAEAFF
v_gene: TRBV7-9; j_gene: TRBJ2-4; len: 11; CDR3aa: CASSLRGVGYF
v_gene: TRBV6-7; j_gene: TRBJ1-2; len: 14; CDR3aa: CASSYVTPNYGYTF
v_gene: TRBV13; j_gene: TRBJ2-7; len: 18; CDR3aa: CASSSTPGTSGRSYEQYF
v_gene: TRBV5-1; j_gene: TRBJ1-2; len: 14; CDR3aa: CASSADSTNYGYTF
v_gene: TRBV29-1; j_gene: TRBJ2-3; len: 14; CDR3aa: CSVNGWSGTDTQYF
v_gene: TRBV5-4; j_gene: TRBJ1-2; len: 16; CDR3aa: CASSPPRGQVNYGYTF
v_gene: TRBV29-1; j_gene: TRBJ1-1; len: 15; CDR3aa: CSVRPPRQGNTEAFF